This T cell receptor (beta chain) emerged from a study of T cells after yellow fever vaccination. Study-level findings and limits: Weaker, the secondary response had a peak occurring faster, on day 5 versus 15. Clonotypes appearing in both CD4 and CD8 compartments existed, and their share was small.

A single record per CDR3 protein comes from TCRdb applying MiXCR to the 5' RACE reads. The sample yields about 580,000 distinct CDR3 sequences, 17% seen once. This clonotype was seen a handful of times. The antigen remains undetermined. This CDR3 has 13 residues. CDR1 is MNHEY, CDR2 SVGEGT, per germline. V was clipped by 4 bases and J by 7 bases, with 11 bases between them. This specimen was PBMCs, taken around 5 days after the first yellow fever vaccination. The rearrangement uses TRBV6-2 or TRBV6-3 and TRBJ1-5, with D possibly TRBD1 on 6 matching bases. The receptor was derived from a man between 18 and 35 years old who received the YFV17D yellow fever vaccine. For the CDR3, the DNA is TGTGCCAGCAGTTGGGGGGGCGAACAGCCCCAGCATTTT. Its translation: CASSWGGEQPQHF.